These T cell receptor beta chains were read from a single sample in a study of blood T cell repertoires in COVID-19. TCRdb keeps only in-frame clones here, not all; method: immunoSEQ multiplex PCR. Of 40,000 to 60,000 clones in the sample, 79% were seen once. The material sequenced was peripheral blood. These receptors came from a man aged 65 to 79 with acute or convalescent COVID-19. Each CDR3 is given with its conserved first and last residue. D genes are given only for firm matches. Size tells how often a clone was seen (once, few, many) or the class of an expanded clone, and some rows leave it out.

-	-	TRBV28	TRBJ1-1	CASSLNGARGNTEAFF	TGTGCCAGCAGTTTAAACGGCGCAAGGGGGAACACTGAAGCTTTCTTT
TRBD2	-	TRBV15	TRBJ2-1	CATSSLRAGGYNEQFF	TGTGCCACCAGCAGCCTTAGGGCGGGAGGGTACAATGAGCAGTTCTTC
-	-	TRBV6-5	TRBJ1-1	CASSYSLGGGGTEAFF	TGTGCCAGCAGTTACTCGTTGGGCGGGGGCGGAACTGAAGCTTTCTTT
-	once	TRBV29-1	TRBJ2-7	CSVEGRAYEQYF	TGCAGCGTTGAAGGCAGGGCCTACGAGCAGTACTTC
TRBD1	-	TRBV6-5	TRBJ1-2	CASSYSRTGGGYGYTF	TGTGCCAGCAGTTACTCGAGAACAGGGGGTGGGTATGGCTACACCTTC
TRBD2	once	TRBV13	TRBJ2-3	CASSPPGLVFDTQYF	TGTGCCAGCAGTCCTCCGGGACTAGTCTTCGATACGCAGTATTTT
-	-	TRBV5-1	TRBJ2-2	CASSYRTANTGELFF	TGCGCCAGCAGCTATCGGACTGCCAACACCGGGGAGCTGTTTTTT
-	-	TRBV20-1	TRBJ2-5	CSASRDSQETQYF	TGCAGTGCTAGTAGGGACTCGCAAGAGACCCAGTACTTC
TRBD2	-	TRBV5-6	TRBJ2-3	CASSLGLSGGGGDTQYF	TGTGCCAGCAGCTTGGGACTCTCTGGCGGGGGTGGAGATACGCAGTATTTT
TRBD1	few	TRBV19	TRBJ1-4	CASSSPGQDHEKLFF	TGTGCCAGTAGTAGCCCGGGACAGGACCATGAAAAACTGTTTTTT
TRBD1	-	TRBV29-1	TRBJ1-1	CSAPTGDGTEAFF	TGCAGCGCTCCCACAGGGGACGGCACTGAAGCTTTCTTT